Listed here are 26 T cell receptor beta chains from one sample, sequenced in a study of blood T cell repertoires in COVID-19. TCRdb keeps only in-frame clones here, not all; method: immunoSEQ multiplex PCR. In the table there are 130,000 to 150,000 clones, less than 80% of which are singletons. The material sequenced was peripheral blood. These receptor sequences come from a man aged 55 to 69 with acute or convalescent COVID-19.

V usage is TRBV6-2 or TRBV6-3 and J usage is TRBJ1-5; the D is unclear. V gave up 3 bases and J gave up 1 base, with 7 bases separating them. CDR3 length equals 14 residues. Germline V gene data show CDR1 as MNHEY and CDR2 as SVGEGT. In DNA form, the CDR3 reads TGTGCCAGCAGTTATACGGGAAGCAATCAGCCCCAGCATTTT. Translation: CASSYTGSNQPQHF.

V gene TRBV7-9 combines with J gene TRBJ1-4; D remains unclear. This CDR3 is 14 amino acids long. CDR1 SEHNR and CDR2 FQNEAQ come from the germline V gene (reference sequence). Trimming pared 2 bases from V and 8 bases from J, leaving 12 bases between. The CDR3 here is CASSLQSGGEKLFF. The CDR3 DNA sequence: TGTGCCAGCAGCTTACAATCAGGTGGAGAAAAACTGTTTTTT.

The chain combines TRBV5-1 with TRBJ2-7, with a weak D call TRBD1 (5 bases). CDR3 length equals 14 residues. Trimming stripped 0 bases from V and 3 bases from J, with 10 bases between. CDR1 is SGHRS and CDR2 is YFSETQ in the germline V gene. The CDR3, as DNA: TGCGCCAGCAGCTTGGCGGCAGGGCTCTACGAGCAGTACTTC. This sequence encodes CASSLAAGLYEQYF.

The J gene is TRBJ2-7, the V gene TRBV5-1, with 7 bases identical to TRBD1. CDR3 length: 15 amino acids. Germline V CDR1 and CDR2: SGHRS, YFSETQ. Trimming cost V 0 bases and J 3 bases; bases outside gene matches: 6. The CDR3 nucleotides are TGCGCCAGCAGCTTGGTGGCAGGGGGTAACTACGAGCAGTACTTC. Its translation: CASSLVAGGNYEQYF. The entire variable domain, with the rest obtained from reference TRBV5-1 and TRBJ2-7, is as follows: KAGVTQTPRYLIKTRGQQVTLSCSPISGHRSVSWYQQTPGQGLQFLFEYFSETQRNKGNFPGRFSGRQFSNSRSEMNVSTLELGDSALYLCASSLVAGGNYEQYFGPGTRLTVT.

The genes are TRBV11-3 and TRBJ2-1; tentatively, D is TRBD1 (6 bases). Trimming pared 3 bases from V and 2 bases from J, leaving 8 bases between. Germline lookup yields CDR1 SGHNT and CDR2 YENEEA. CDR3 size: 14 residues. The CDR3 reads CASSFGQTYNEQFF. In DNA form, the CDR3 reads TGTGCCAGCAGCTTCGGACAGACCTACAATGAGCAGTTCTTC.

This clone has only one observation. This chain joins TRBV5-6 and TRBJ2-2; D possibly corresponds to TRBD1 (5 bases). Per germline, CDR1 SGHDT and CDR2 YYEEEE. The CDR3 runs 17 residues. Trimming cost V 4 bases and J 0 bases, with 16 bases left between them. CDR3 in DNA: TGTGCCAGCAGCCCCAGGGCACGACTGACGAACACCGGGGAGCTGTTTTTT. It translates to CASSPRARLTNTGELFF. The variable domain in full, completed from reference TRBV5-6 and TRBJ2-2, reads DAGVTQSPTHLIKTRGQQVTLRCSPKSGHDTVSWYQQALGQGPQFIFQYYEEEERQRGNFPDRFSGHQFPNYSSELNVNALLLGDSALYLCASSPRARLTNTGELFFGEGSRLTVL.

The J gene is TRBJ2-3, the V gene TRBV9, with D maybe TRBD1 (7 bases). The germline V gene has CDR1 SGDLS and CDR2 YYNGEE. The CDR3 sequence is 14 residues long. V was clipped by 4 bases and J by 3 bases, with 12 bases between them. The DNA of the CDR3 is TGTGCCAGCAGCTCGGGGGACAGAACAGATACGCAGTATTTT. Translated: CASSSGDRTDTQYF.

The chain couples TRBV9 to TRBJ2-2; D perhaps matches TRBD1 (6 bases). V lost 5 bases and J lost 5, with 13 bases in between. The CDR3 is made up of 14 amino acids. Germline assignment: CDR1 SGDLS and CDR2 YYNGEE. This CDR3 reads CASREETGTGELFF. The CDR3 nucleotides read TGTGCCAGCAGGGAAGAAACAGGGACCGGGGAGCTGTTTTTT.

With regard to this clone: The identical CDR3 is also encoded by other nucleotide sequences in the sample. V usage is TRBV7-8 and J usage is TRBJ1-5; possibly TRBD1 for D (5 bases). Germline CDR1 is SGHVS and CDR2 is FQNEAQ. There are 13 residues in the CDR3. V was clipped by 5 bases and J by 4 bases, with 9 bases between them. CDR3 residues: CASSPQGNQPQHF. The CDR3, as DNA: TGTGCCAGCAGCCCGCAGGGAAATCAGCCCCAGCATTTT. Drawing the rest from reference TRBV7-8 and TRBJ1-5, the complete variable domain is GAGVSQSPRYKVAKRGQDVALRCDPISGHVSLFWYQQALGQGPEFLTYFQNEAQLDKSGLPSDRFFAERPEGSVSTLKIQRTQQEDSAVYLCASSPQGNQPQHFGDGTRLSIL.

Concerning this clone itself: One end of the junction fails to match germline, which may point to a read error. V gene TRBV3-1 (or the pseudogene TRBV3-2) combines with J gene TRBJ2-2; D might be TRBD1 (6 bases). Germline-derived CDR1 and CDR2 are LGHDT and YNNKEL (reference sequence). The CDR3 consists of 15 residues. CDR3 amino acids: CASRQAGTSTGELFF. The CDR3 DNA is TGTGCCAGCAGGCAAGCCGGGACAAGTACCGGGGAGCTGTTTTTT.

In the case of this clone: Other DNA sequences of this sample code for an identical CDR3. V is TRBV28 and J is TRBJ1-5; tentatively, D is TRBD1 (6 bases). V was clipped by 8 bases and J by 7 bases, with 15 bases between them. The length of the CDR3 is 13 residues. CDR1 and CDR2 from the germline V gene are MDHEN and SYDVKM. This CDR3 is CASGGRVGQPQHF. The CDR3 DNA reads as TGTGCCAGCGGGGGCCGCGTGGGACAGCCCCAGCATTTT.

The chain joins TRBV5-6 to TRBJ2-5, with D perhaps matching TRBD1 (5 bases). CDR1 SGHDT and CDR2 YYEEEE come from the germline V gene. This CDR3 is 15 amino acids long. The V gene lost 2 bases and the J gene lost 3 bases, with 14 bases spanning the gap. Here the CDR3 DNA reads TGTGCCAGCAGCTTAGGTGGTCAGGGTGAAGAGACCCAGTACTTC. Protein product: CASSLGGQGEETQYF.

The rearrangement uses TRBV28 and TRBJ1-5; D gene ambiguous. Trimming pared 4 bases from V and 2 bases from J, leaving 12 bases between. This CDR3 has 15 residues. Germline-derived CDR1 and CDR2 are MDHEN and SYDVKM. The CDR3 here is CASSSGSIGNQPQHF. In DNA form, the CDR3 reads TGTGCCAGCAGTTCCGGGTCGATAGGCAATCAGCCCCAGCATTTT.

The V call is TRBV5-5, the J call TRBJ1-4, with TRBD1 identical over 8 bases. Per the germline V gene, CDR1 is SGHKS and CDR2 is YYEKEE (reference sequence). The CDR3 runs to 16 residues. With V trimmed by 4 bases and J by 5 bases, 10 bases remained unmatched. In DNA form, the CDR3 reads TGTGCCAGCAGCAAGGGGACAGGTCGTGGGAATGAAAAACTGTTTTTT. Its protein is CASSKGTGRGNEKLFF.

The V gene is TRBV28, the J gene TRBJ1-1; 7 bases match TRBD1. Trimming removed 6 bases from V and 2 bases from J; junction bases left unmatched: 6. This CDR3 is 14 amino acids long. Per the germline V gene, CDR1 is MDHEN and CDR2 is SYDVKM. CDR3 amino acids: CASSPTGSNTEAFF. Written as DNA, the CDR3 is TGTGCCAGCAGCCCGACAGGGTCCAACACTGAAGCTTTCTTT.

With respect to this clone: One end of the junction does not line up with germline, which may come from a read error. The V call is TRBV7-7, the J call TRBJ2-5, with a weak D call TRBD2 (5 bases). The CDR3 has 13 amino acids. The V gene's germline CDR1 is SSHAT and CDR2 FNYEAQ (reference sequence). CDR3 protein: CASSLGGQETQYF. The CDR3 nucleotides are TGTGCTAGCAGCTTAGGCGGGCAAGAGACCCAGTACTTC.

The chain uses TRBV9 and TRBJ1-5; 7 nucleotides match TRBD1. Germline V CDR1 and CDR2: SGDLS, YYNGEE. V shed 0 bases and J 5 bases; nucleotides not matched to a gene: 2. CDR3 length: 14 residues. This CDR3 is CASSVGQGDQPQHF. CDR3 sequence (DNA): TGTGCCAGCAGCGTAGGACAGGGAGATCAGCCCCAGCATTTT.

V and J are TRBV21-1 and TRBJ1-5; the D call of TRBD1 is as the table states it, not checked on the DNA. TRBV21-1 has pseudogene status. The CDR3 has 14 amino acids. CDR3 in amino acids: CASSGQGNNQPQHF. The CDR3 nucleotides are TGTGCCAGCAGCGGACAGGGAAACAATCAGCCCCAGCATTTT.

CDR3 nucleotide sequence: TGTGCCAGCAGCCGGGGCGGGACCACTAATGAAAAACTGTTTTTT. It specifies CASSRGGTTNEKLFF. This chain connects TRBV5-6 to TRBJ1-4, with D maybe TRBD1 (5 bases). There are 15 residues in the CDR3. Trimming took 4 bases from V and 2 from J, leaving 12 bases between them. The germline V gene has CDR1 SGHDT and CDR2 YYEEEE.

This chain connects TRBV27 to TRBJ1-2; TRBD1 agrees at 9 bases. Germline V gene data show CDR1 as MNHEY and CDR2 as SMNVEV (reference sequence). The CDR3 length is 15 residues. With V trimmed by 2 bases and J by 8 bases, 9 bases remained unmatched. In DNA, the CDR3 is TGTGCCAGCAGTTTAGGGACAGGGAACGTCGGGGGCTACACCTTC. Translation: CASSLGTGNVGGYTF.

The gene calls are TRBV10-3 and TRBJ1-5; D is unresolved. Trimming removed 6 bases at V and 2 bases at J, with 8 bases between. Germline lookup yields CDR1 ENHRY and CDR2 SYGVKD. There are 13 residues in the CDR3. Here the CDR3 reads CAISASGNQPQHF. The CDR3 DNA follows: TGTGCCATCAGCGCTTCAGGCAATCAGCCCCAGCATTTT.

This clone has a handful of counts. CDR3: CASSPGGSNSYEQYF. CDR3 coding DNA: TGTGCCAGCAGTCCCGGGGGGAGCAACTCCTACGAGCAGTACTTC. The J gene is TRBJ2-7, the V gene TRBV6-2 or TRBV6-3, with TRBD2 matching over 7 bases. V shed 5 bases and J 0 bases; nucleotides not matched to a gene: 7. This CDR3 comprises 15 residues. CDR1 is MNHEY, CDR2 SVGEGT, per germline.

The rearrangement uses TRBV14 and TRBJ1-4, with D possibly TRBD1 on 5 matching bases. The V end lost 1 base, the J end lost 7 bases, and 13 bases lay between the germline ends. The germline gives CDR1 SGHDN, CDR2 FVKESK. The CDR3 has 15 amino acids. The CDR3 is CASSQVVSQGEKLFF. The CDR3 bases are TGTGCCAGCAGCCAAGTCGTCAGTCAGGGTGAAAAACTGTTTTTT.

This clone was recorded a few times. The chain is built from TRBV11-2 and TRBJ2-7, with 9 bases aligning to TRBD2. This CDR3 is built from 14 residues. V lost 2 bases, J lost 2 bases, and 1 base stayed unmatched. CDR1 is SGHAT, CDR2 FQNNGV, per germline. CDR3 nucleotide sequence: TGTGCCAGCAGCTTACTAGCGGGGACCTACGAGCAGTACTTC. It codes for CASSLLAGTYEQYF.

The V and J genes are TRBV4-2 and TRBJ2-7; 12 bases are shared with TRBD1. V lost 1 base to trimming and J lost 4 bases; unmatched junction nucleotides: 8. Germline-derived CDR1 and CDR2 are LGHNA and YNFKEQ. The CDR3 covers 17 residues. The CDR3 nucleotides read TGTGCCAGCAGCCAAGGCGGGACAGGGGGCTTTGGGTACGAGCAGTACTTC. Translating it yields CASSQGGTGGFGYEQYF.

The V and J genes are TRBV6-5 and TRBJ1-5; TRBD1 is a possible D gene (6 bases). V was pared by 8 bases and J by 2 bases, with 10 bases between. The germline V gene has CDR1 MNHEY and CDR2 SVGAGI. The CDR3 consists of 13 residues. DNA for the CDR3: TGTGCCAGCGGGGGCAGAGGCAATCAGCCCCAGCATTTT. Translated: CASGGRGNQPQHF.